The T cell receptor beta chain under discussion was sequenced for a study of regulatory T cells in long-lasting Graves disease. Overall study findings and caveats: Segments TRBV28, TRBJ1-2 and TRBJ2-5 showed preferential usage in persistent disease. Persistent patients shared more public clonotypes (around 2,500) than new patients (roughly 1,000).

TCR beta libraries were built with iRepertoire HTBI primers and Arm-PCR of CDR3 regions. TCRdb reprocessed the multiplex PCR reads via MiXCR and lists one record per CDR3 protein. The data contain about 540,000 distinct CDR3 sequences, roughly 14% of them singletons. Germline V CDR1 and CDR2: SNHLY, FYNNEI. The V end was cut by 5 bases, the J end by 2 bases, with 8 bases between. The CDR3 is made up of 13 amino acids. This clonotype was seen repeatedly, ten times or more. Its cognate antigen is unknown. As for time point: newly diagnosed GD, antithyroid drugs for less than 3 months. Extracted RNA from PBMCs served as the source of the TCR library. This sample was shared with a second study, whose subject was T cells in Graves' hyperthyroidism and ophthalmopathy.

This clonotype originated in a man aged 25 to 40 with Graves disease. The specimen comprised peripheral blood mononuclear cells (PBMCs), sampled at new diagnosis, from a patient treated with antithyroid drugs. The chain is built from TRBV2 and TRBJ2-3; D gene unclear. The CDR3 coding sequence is TGTGCCAGCAGTAGCCGGGTCACAGATACGCAGTATTTT. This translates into CASSSRVTDTQYF. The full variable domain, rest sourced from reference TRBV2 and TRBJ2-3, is EPEVTQTPSHQVTQMGQEVILRCVPISNHLYFYWYRQILGQKVEFLVSFYNNEISEKSEIFDDQFSVERPDGSNFTLKIRSTKLEDSAMYFCASSSRVTDTQYFGPGTRLTVL.